The 4 T cell receptor beta chains below come from one sample, sequenced in a study of blood T cell repertoires in COVID-19. Only in-frame clones appear in the TCRdb table, and some are missing; sequencing was by immunoSEQ multiplex PCR. The table includes some 160,000 clones, 75% to 80% detected once. Sample: peripheral blood. The receptors derive from a woman aged 80 or over with acute or convalescent COVID-19.

The chain has TRBV18 and TRBJ2-1, with a possible D match to TRBD1 (6 bases). The CDR3 contains 13 residues. The V gene lost 5 bases and the J gene lost 4 bases, with 9 bases spanning the gap. Germline-derived CDR1 and CDR2 are KGHSH and LQKENI. The CDR3 spells CASSTGQYNEQFF. CDR3 DNA sequence: TGTGCCAGCTCAACTGGACAGTACAATGAGCAGTTCTTC.

V and J are TRBV5-1 and TRBJ2-5; 12 nucleotides agree with TRBD2. CDR1 and CDR2 from the germline V gene are SGHRS and YFSETQ. Trimming at V came to 0 bases and at J to 0 bases, leaving 3 bases not matched to a gene. The CDR3 is 17 residues long. CDR3 protein: CASSLGLAGEYQETQYF. The CDR3 region has the DNA TGCGCCAGCAGCTTGGGACTAGCGGGGGAGTACCAAGAGACCCAGTACTTC.

In this sample, this clone turned up a few times. CDR3 DNA sequence: TGTGCCAGTAGTATAGATCTATTGCGACAGGGGGCGAATAGTGAGCAGTTCTTC. The encoded protein is CASSIDLLRQGANSEQFF. This sequence joins TRBV19 and TRBJ2-1, with TRBD1 matching over 10 bases. Germline CDR1 LNHDA, CDR2 SQIVND (reference sequence). The CDR3 length is 18 residues. V lost 0 bases and J lost 9; bases outside the gene matches: 14.

The chain employs TRBV3-1 (or the pseudogene TRBV3-2) and TRBJ2-5; 9 bases are a match to TRBD2. V lost 2 bases, J lost 2 bases, and 6 bases stayed unmatched. The CDR3 extends over 16 amino acids. Germline CDR1 LGHDT, CDR2 YNNKEL (reference sequence). The CDR3, as DNA: TGTGCCAGCAGCCAATATCCCCTAGCGGGGCAAGAGACCCAGTACTTC. It yields the protein CASSQYPLAGQETQYF.